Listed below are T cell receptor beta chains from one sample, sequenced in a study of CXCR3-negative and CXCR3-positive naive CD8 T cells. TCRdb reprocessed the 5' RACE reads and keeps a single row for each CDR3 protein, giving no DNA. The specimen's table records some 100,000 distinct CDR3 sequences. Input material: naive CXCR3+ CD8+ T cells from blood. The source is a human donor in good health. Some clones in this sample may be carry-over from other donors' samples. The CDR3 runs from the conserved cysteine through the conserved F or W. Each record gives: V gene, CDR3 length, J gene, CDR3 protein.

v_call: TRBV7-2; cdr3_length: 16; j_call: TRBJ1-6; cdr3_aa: CASSSLAGMGNSPLHF
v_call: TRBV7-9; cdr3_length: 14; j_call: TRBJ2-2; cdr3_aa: CASSSPLNTGELFF
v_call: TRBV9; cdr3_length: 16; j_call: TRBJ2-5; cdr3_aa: CASSAQLAGVGETQYF
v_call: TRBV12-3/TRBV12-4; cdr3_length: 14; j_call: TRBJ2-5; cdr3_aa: CASSSGQGKETQYF
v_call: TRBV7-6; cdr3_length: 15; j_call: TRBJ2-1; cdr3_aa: CASSLAGAVYNEQFF
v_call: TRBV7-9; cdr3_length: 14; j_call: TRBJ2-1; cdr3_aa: CASSAPGSYNEQFF
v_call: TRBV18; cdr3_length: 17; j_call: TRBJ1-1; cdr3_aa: CASSQIVQGPRGTEAFF
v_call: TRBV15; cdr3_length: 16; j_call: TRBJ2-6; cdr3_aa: CATSPNGDAGANVLTF
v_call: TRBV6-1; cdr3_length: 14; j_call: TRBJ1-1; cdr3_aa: CASRYGTMNTEAFF
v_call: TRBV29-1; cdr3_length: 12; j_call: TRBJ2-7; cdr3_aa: CSAGTGSYEQYF
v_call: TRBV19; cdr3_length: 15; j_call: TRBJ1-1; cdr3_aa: CASSIPGRRKTEAFF
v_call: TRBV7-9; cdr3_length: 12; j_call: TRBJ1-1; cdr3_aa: CASSTMGLEAFF
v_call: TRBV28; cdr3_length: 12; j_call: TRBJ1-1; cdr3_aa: CASSMPNTEAFF
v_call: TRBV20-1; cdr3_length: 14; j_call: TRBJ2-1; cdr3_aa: CSARDPVALNEQFF
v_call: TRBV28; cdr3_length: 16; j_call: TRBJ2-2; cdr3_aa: CASSLAGGLPTGELFF
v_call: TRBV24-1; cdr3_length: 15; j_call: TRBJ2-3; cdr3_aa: CATSEREGGTDTQHF
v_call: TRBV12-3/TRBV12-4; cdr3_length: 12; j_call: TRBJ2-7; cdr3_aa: CASGQYYYEQYF
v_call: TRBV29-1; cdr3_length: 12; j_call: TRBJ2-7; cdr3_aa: CSVEDYPYEQYF
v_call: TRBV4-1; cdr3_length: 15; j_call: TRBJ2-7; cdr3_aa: CASSQAPGLLYEQYF
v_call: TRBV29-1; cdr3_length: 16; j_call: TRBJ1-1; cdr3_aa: CSVRAQLDSTNTEAFF
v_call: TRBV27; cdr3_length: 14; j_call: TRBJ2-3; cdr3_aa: CASSWTGATDTQYF
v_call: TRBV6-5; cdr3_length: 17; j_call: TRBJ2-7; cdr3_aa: CASSYGPQTSGVYEQYF
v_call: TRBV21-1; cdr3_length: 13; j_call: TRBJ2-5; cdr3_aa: CASSKSREETQYF
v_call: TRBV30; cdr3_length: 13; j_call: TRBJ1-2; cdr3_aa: CAWIGNGDYGYTF
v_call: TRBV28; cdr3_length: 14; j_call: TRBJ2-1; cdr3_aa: CASSGPTSGREQFF
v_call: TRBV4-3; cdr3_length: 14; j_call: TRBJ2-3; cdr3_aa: CASSQEAHTDTQYF
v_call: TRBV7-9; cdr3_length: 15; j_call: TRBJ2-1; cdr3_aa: CASSSGGIDYNEQFF
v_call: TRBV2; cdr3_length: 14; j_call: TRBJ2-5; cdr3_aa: CASRGRGPQETQYF
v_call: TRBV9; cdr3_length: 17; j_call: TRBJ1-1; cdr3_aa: CASSVVMGDRVNTEAFF
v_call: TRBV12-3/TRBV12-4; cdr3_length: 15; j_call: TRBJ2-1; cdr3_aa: CASSFPSGYDNEQFF
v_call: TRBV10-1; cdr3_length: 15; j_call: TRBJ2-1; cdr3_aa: CASSDGGGGYNEQFF